Following are 19 T cell receptor beta chains from one sample sequenced in a study of T cell clonality in common variable immunodeficiency. The protocol was immunoSEQ multiplex PCR, while the TCRdb copy is restricted to in-frame clones and leaves out a portion. The sample shows 35,000 to 50,000 clones, none of them appearing just once. Material for sequencing was peripheral blood mononuclear cells. Source of these receptors: a person aged 18-70 years in good health.

There are many counts of this clone. The CDR3 is cut off 3 residues early in the read; its end comes from the germline J gene. The gene calls are TRBV24-1 and TRBJ2-3; D is possibly TRBD1 (7 bases). The V end was cut by 5 bases, the J end by 8 bases, with 13 bases between. There are 13 residues in the CDR3. Per the germline V gene, CDR1 is KGHDR and CDR2 is SFDVKD. The chain's CDR3 is CATSAPQGGTQYF. CDR3 DNA (partial): TGTGCCACCAGTGCCCCGCAGGGGGGTACG.

This clone was detected ten times or more. The read ends 3 residues shy of where the CDR3 ends; the end is completed using the germline J gene. The same CDR3 arises from other DNA sequences in this sample as well. The chain is built from TRBV20-1 and TRBJ1-2, with 11 bases lining up with TRBD1. The CDR3 length is 16 residues. In germline, CDR1 is DFQATT, CDR2 SNEGSKA (reference sequence). The CDR3: CSAGSGGPGQGAGYTF. Partial CDR3 DNA: TGCAGTGCGGGCAGCGGGGGGCCCGGACAGGGGGCAGGC.

The table lists this clone with a few counts. The read halts 3 residues ahead of the CDR3 end, with the missing end drawn from the germline J gene. V usage is TRBV19 and J usage is TRBJ1-2; 8 bases map to TRBD1. CDR1 is LNHDA and CDR2 is SQIVND in the germline V gene (reference sequence). This CDR3 is 15 amino acids long. CDR3 DNA (partial): TGTGCCAGTAGTCCCGGGACAGGAGCGTCCTACGAC. Its translation is CASSPGTGASYD. The full CDR3 protein reads CASSPGTGASYDYTF.

This clone was found many times. The read terminates 3 residues ahead of where the CDR3 ends, so the germline J gene completes it. The J gene is TRBJ2-7, the V gene TRBV28, with 10 positions matching TRBD1. The CDR3 contains 14 residues. Germline CDR1 reads MDHEN; CDR2 reads SYDVKM. J lost 5 bases, V lost 7 bases, and 8 bases had no gene match. Partial CDR3 DNA: TGTGCCAGCACCCCCGGGACAGGGGCCGACGAG. It translates to CASTPGTGADE. The entire CDR3 reads CASTPGTGADEQYF.

This clone was observed at least ten times. Read coverage stops 3 residues before the CDR3 terminus; the germline J gene supplies the remainder. This chain links TRBV5-4 with TRBJ1-6; unclear D gene. The length of the CDR3 is 13 residues. Trimming left V 2 bases short and J 10 bases short, with 10 bases between. Looked up from germline, CDR1 is SGHNT and CDR2 is YYREEE (reference sequence). The sequenced CDR3 bases are TGTGCCAGCAGCTTAAGCACAGAATCACCC. The encoded protein is CASSLSTESP. Given in full, the CDR3 is CASSLSTESPLHF.

This clone has a count of ten or more. Read coverage stops 3 residues before the CDR3 terminus; the germline J gene supplies the remainder. The chain is built from TRBV30 and TRBJ1-2, with D possibly matching TRBD1 (6 bases). CDR3 length equals 18 residues. CDR1 GTSNPN and CDR2 SVGIG come from the germline V gene (reference sequence). V lost 4 bases, J lost 2 bases, and 26 bases lay in between. The CDR3 spells CAWKTEAGRGFWNYGYTF. The covered CDR3 bases are TGTGCCTGGAAAACGGAGGCGGGCAGGGGATTTTGGAACTATGGC. Drawing the rest from reference TRBV30 and TRBJ1-2, the complete variable domain is SQTIHQWPATLVQPVGSPLSLECTVEGTSNPNLYWYRQAAGRGLQLLFYSVGIGQISSEVPQNLSASRPQDRQFILSSKKLLLSDSGFYLCAWKTEAGRGFWNYGYTFGSGTRLTVV.

This clone was found many times. The CDR3 is cut off 3 residues early in the read; its end comes from the germline J gene. This chain links TRBV7-8 with TRBJ2-7; D is perhaps TRBD2 (5 bases). Trimming stripped 5 bases from V and 2 bases from J, with 13 bases between. Germline loops: CDR1 SGHVS, CDR2 FQNEAQ. This CDR3 spans 14 amino acids. CDR3 bases read: TGTGCCAGCAGCCTCTGGACTTGCACCTACGAG. Translation: CASSLWTCTYE. The whole CDR3 region reads CASSLWTCTYEQYF.

This clone was counted many times. One end of the junction fails to match germline, which may point to a read error. Sequencing ends 3 residues short of the CDR3 end; the germline J gene provides the rest. The genes are TRBV19 and TRBJ1-1; TRBD1 matches 8 bases. Germline lookup yields CDR1 LNHDA and CDR2 SQIVND (reference sequence). CDR3 length: 18 amino acids. CDR3 DNA (partial): TGTGCCAGTAGTGTAGACAGGGGTTATTGGGCCCCTGCTCCTGAA. Residues: CASSVDRGYWAPAPE. The CDR3, in full, reads CASSVDRGYWAPAPEAFF.

This clone came up many times. The read terminates 3 residues ahead of where the CDR3 ends, so the germline J gene completes it. V is TRBV20-1 and J is TRBJ1-2; TRBD1 matches at 8 bases. CDR3 size: 13 residues. CDR1 DFQATT and CDR2 SNEGSKA come from the germline V gene (reference sequence). Trimming took 5 bases from V and 5 from J; bases not matched to a gene: 7. CDR3 residues: CSARDRTEYGYTF. The DNA read from the CDR3 is TGCAGTGCTCGGGACAGGACTGAATATGGC.

In its sample, this clone was seen a few times. The CDR3 is CASSIDLAGYGQYF. The covered CDR3 bases are TGTGCCAGTAGTATCGACTTAGCCGGCTATGGT. The chain recombines TRBV19 with TRBJ2-4; D gene uncertain. The sequence runs out 3 residues before the end of the CDR3; the remainder is reconstructed from the germline J gene. Looked up from germline, CDR1 is LNHDA and CDR2 is SQIVND (reference sequence). The CDR3 covers 14 residues. Full variable domain (rest looked up from reference TRBV19 and TRBJ2-4): DGGITQSPKYLFRKEGQNVTLSCEQNLNHDAMYWYRQDPGQGLRLIYYSQIVNDFQKGDIAEGYSVSREKKESFPLTVTSAQKNPTAFYLCASSIDLAGYGQYFGAGTRLSVL.

This clone was observed many times. Read sequence stops 3 residues before the CDR3 end, and the germline J gene provides the missing end. The chain combines TRBV7-8 with TRBJ2-7; 11 bases line up with TRBD1. The CDR3 consists of 17 residues. Germline values: CDR1 SGHVS, CDR2 FQNEAQ. Trimming at V came to 5 bases and at J to 5 bases, leaving 14 bases not matched to a gene. The DNA read from the CDR3 is TGTGCCAGCAGCCCGAGGACAGGGGGCGCTTGGTCCCACGAG. Translation gives CASSPRTGGAWSHE. The whole CDR3 protein reads CASSPRTGGAWSHEQYF.

This clone was seen many times. The CDR3 is cut off 3 residues early in the read; its end comes from the germline J gene. The chain is built from TRBV5-1 and TRBJ1-5; 7 bases match TRBD1. Unmatched junction bases numbered 6, after V lost 5 bases and J lost 4 bases. The CDR3 totals 14 residues. The germline CDR1 and CDR2 sequences are SGHRS and YFSETQ. The covered CDR3 bases are TGCGCCAGCAGTCCGGACAGGCCTAATCAGCCC. This codes for CASSPDRPNQP. In full, the CDR3 reads CASSPDRPNQPQHF.

In the case of this clone: The read ends 3 residues early relative to the CDR3; the germline J gene fills the gap. This chain links TRBV7-2 with TRBJ1-3; possibly TRBD1 for D (6 bases). The germline V gene encodes CDR1 SGHTA and CDR2 FQGNSA. V gave up 5 bases and J gave up 4 bases, with 15 bases separating them. CDR3 size: 15 residues. CDR3 protein: CASSATGFSGNTIYF. The covered CDR3 bases are TGTGCCAGCAGCGCTACAGGGTTCAGCGGAAACACC.

This clone was seen ten or more times. The read comes to an end 3 residues before the CDR3 does, leaving the germline J gene to fill in the end. The V gene is TRBV10-3, the J gene TRBJ2-7, with 12 bases lining up with TRBD2. Germline CDR1 ENHRY, CDR2 SYGVKD. V shed 9 bases and J 6 bases; nucleotides not matched to a gene: 6. The CDR3 runs to 13 residues. The CDR3 bases that were read are TGTGCCATTAGACTAGCGGGAGAAAGCGAG. Translation: CAIRLAGESE. The CDR3 as a whole reads CAIRLAGESEQYF.

This clone was observed many times. The CDR3 end falls 3 residues outside the read, so it is completed with the germline J gene. V gene TRBV2 combines with J gene TRBJ2-7, with D possibly matching TRBD1 (5 bases). V dropped 7 bases and J dropped 0 bases, with 10 bases sitting between them. The germline V gene encodes CDR1 SNHLY and CDR2 FYNNEI. The CDR3 is 13 amino acids. The CDR3 here is CASKTGYSYEQYF. Incomplete CDR3 DNA: TGTGCCAGCAAAACAGGTTACTCCTACGAG.

This clone came up many times. The CDR3 extends 3 residues past the end of the read, so its final part is completed from the germline J gene. The rearrangement joins TRBV20-1 to TRBJ1-6, with a weak D call TRBD1 (5 bases). Germline CDR1 and CDR2: DFQATT and SNEGSKA (reference sequence). Trimming took 6 bases from V and 2 from J, leaving 11 bases between them. CDR3 length equals 14 residues. The part of the CDR3 DNA that was read is TGCAGTGCAGTCAGGGTTACCTATAATTCACCC. Amino acid sequence: CSAVRVTYNSP. The whole CDR3 sequence is CSAVRVTYNSPLHF.

This clone was found many times. Read sequence stops 3 residues before the CDR3 end, and the germline J gene provides the missing end. This chain joins TRBV6-2 or TRBV6-3 and TRBJ2-7, with TRBD2 identical over 14 bases. This CDR3 contains 16 residues. V trimming: 0 bases; J trimming: 4 bases; junction bases outside the gene matches: 2. Germline CDR1 and CDR2: MNHEY and SVGEGT. This CDR3 is CASSYSGTSGRYEQYF. Partial CDR3 DNA: TGTGCCAGCAGTTACTCGGGGACTAGCGGGAGATACGAG.

This clone was seen a handful of times. The read comes to an end 3 residues before the CDR3 does, leaving the germline J gene to fill in the end. This chain joins TRBV18 and TRBJ1-1; the match to TRBD1 covers 9 bases. V shed 4 bases and J 6 bases; nucleotides not matched to a gene: 9. The CDR3 totals 15 residues. CDR1 is KGHSH, CDR2 LQKENI, per germline. The sequenced CDR3 bases are TGTGCCAGCTCACGAACAGGGGGCGAGGGACCTGAA. Its protein product is CASSRTGGEGPE. The CDR3 reads in full as CASSRTGGEGPEAFF. The variable domain in full, completed from reference TRBV18 and TRBJ1-1, reads NAGVMQNPRHLVRRRGQEARLRCSPMKGHSHVYWYRQLPEEGLKFMVYLQKENIIDESGMPKERFSAEFPKEGPSILRIQQVVRGDSAAYFCASSRTGGEGPEAFFGQGTRLTVV.

In its sample, this clone was seen many times. The read ends 3 residues shy of where the CDR3 ends; the end is completed using the germline J gene. The V call is TRBV29-1, the J call TRBJ2-7; D might be TRBD1 (6 bases). Germline lookup yields CDR1 SQVTM and CDR2 ANQGSEA. Trimming took off 3 bases at V and 0 bases at J, with 9 bases between the two ends. The CDR3 length is 13 residues. CDR3 amino acids: CSVDSGDSYEQYF. The covered CDR3 bases are TGCAGCGTTGATTCAGGGGACTCCTACGAG.